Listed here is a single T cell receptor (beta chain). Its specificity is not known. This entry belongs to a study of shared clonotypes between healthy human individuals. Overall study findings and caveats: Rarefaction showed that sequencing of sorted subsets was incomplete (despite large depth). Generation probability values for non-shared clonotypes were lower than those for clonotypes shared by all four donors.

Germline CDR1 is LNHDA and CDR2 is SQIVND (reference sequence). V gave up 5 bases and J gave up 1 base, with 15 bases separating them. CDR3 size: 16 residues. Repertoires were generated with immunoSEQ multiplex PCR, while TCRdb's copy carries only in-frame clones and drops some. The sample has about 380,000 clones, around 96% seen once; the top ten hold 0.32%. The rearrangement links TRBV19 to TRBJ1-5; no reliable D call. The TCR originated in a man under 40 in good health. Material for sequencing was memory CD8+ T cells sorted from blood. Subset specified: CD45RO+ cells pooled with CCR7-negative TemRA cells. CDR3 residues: CASSRFTLGSNQPQHF. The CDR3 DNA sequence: TGTGCCAGTAGTCGATTCACCCTGGGGAGCAATCAGCCCCAGCATTTT.